This TCR beta chain was documented in a study of T cell responses to AZD1222 COVID-19 vaccine. Study-wide results and caveats: CD4 TCRs covered the whole spike, strongest at regions 160-218 and 743-854. Repertoires were obtained solely post-peak T cell response. Only a handful of AZD1222 recipients tested seropositive at baseline.

Clones were sequenced by immunoSEQ multiplex PCR, and TCRdb holds only the in-frame ones, with some missing. The sample carries 90,000 to 140,000 clones, roughly 90% recorded once. To note about this clone: Its target is unknown.

This CDR3 comprises 14 residues. The germline gives CDR1 ENHRY, CDR2 SYGVKD. V dropped 3 bases and J dropped 2 bases, with 10 bases sitting between them. The sample consisted of peripheral blood, taken on day 0 of AZD1222 vaccination. The chain uses TRBV10-3 and TRBJ1-2, with TRBD1 as a possible D gene (6 bases). The TCR originated in an adult in good health. The CDR3 sequence: CAISDRGLNYGYTF. The CDR3 DNA reads as TGTGCCATCAGTGACAGGGGACTGAACTATGGCTACACCTTC.